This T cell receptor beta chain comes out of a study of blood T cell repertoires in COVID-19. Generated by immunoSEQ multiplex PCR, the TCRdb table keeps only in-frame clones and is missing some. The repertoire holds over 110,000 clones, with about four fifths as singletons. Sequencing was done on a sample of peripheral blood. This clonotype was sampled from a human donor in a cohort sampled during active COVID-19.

CDR3 loop: CASSGASGRLRETQYF. In nucleotides, the CDR3 is TGTGCCAGCAGTGGGGCTAGCGGGAGGCTGAGGGAGACCCAGTACTTC. This chain links TRBV28 with TRBJ2-5; the match to TRBD2 covers 11 bases. CDR1 is MDHEN and CDR2 is SYDVKM in the germline V gene. V shed 5 bases, J shed 5 bases, and the junction held 10 bases outside the gene matches. This CDR3 comprises 16 residues.